This T cell receptor beta chain was captured by sequencing in a study of control samples from healthy donors and cancer patients. This table comes from immunoSEQ multiplex PCR, and its TCRdb copy is limited to in-frame clones, with some not included. The repertoire consists of fewer than 200,000 clones, with roughly 90% occurring once and the leading ten covering around 12%. Trimming stripped 3 bases from V and 12 bases from J, with 21 bases between. Germline values: CDR1 SEHNR, CDR2 FQNEAQ (reference sequence). The CDR3 length is 15 residues. Material for sequencing was blood. The chain uses TRBV7-9 and TRBJ2-1; possible D gene TRBD1, 6 bases. The receptor was derived from a man aged 25 to 40 in good health. This CDR3 is CASSFYPDVGHGQFF. The CDR3 DNA is TGTGCCAGCAGCTTTTACCCGGATGTGGGACACGGGCAGTTCTTC.